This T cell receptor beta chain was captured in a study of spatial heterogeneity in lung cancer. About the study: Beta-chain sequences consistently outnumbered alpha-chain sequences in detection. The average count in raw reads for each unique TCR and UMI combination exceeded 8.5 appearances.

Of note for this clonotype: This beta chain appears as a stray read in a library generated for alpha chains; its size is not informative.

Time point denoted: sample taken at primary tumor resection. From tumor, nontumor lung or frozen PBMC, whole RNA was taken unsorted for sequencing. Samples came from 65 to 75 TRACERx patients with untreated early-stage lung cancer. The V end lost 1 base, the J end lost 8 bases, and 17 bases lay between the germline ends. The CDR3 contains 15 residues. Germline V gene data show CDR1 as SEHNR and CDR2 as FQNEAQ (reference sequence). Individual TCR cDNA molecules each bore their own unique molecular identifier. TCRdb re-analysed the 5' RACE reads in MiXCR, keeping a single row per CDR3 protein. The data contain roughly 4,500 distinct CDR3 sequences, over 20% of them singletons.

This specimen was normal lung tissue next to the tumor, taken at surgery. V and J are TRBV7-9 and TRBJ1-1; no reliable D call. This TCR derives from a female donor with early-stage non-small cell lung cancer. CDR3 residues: CASSLGRASLGEAFF. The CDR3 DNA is TGTGCCAGCAGCTTAGGGCGGGCGAGCTTGGGGGAAGCTTTCTTT.